Below, one T cell receptor beta chain is given with its context. The antigen is not known. The source of the sample is a study of blood T cells in healthy people across ages. Overall study findings and caveats: When one million T cells were used, diversity estimates were thought to be underestimates. The study found more naive CD4+ cells and higher diversity in long-lived than aged donors.

Primed by a sample-barcoded 5' primer and a J-beta primer mix, a second PCR proceeded for 7 to 11 cycles. MiXCR, run by TCRdb on the 5' RACE reads, gives a single entry per CDR3 protein. The sample shows roughly 1 million distinct CDR3 sequences, less than 25% of them seen only once. The CDR3 has 14 residues. V was shortened by 0 bases and J by 0 bases, with 5 bases between the two germline ends. Germline V gene lookup returns CDR1 ENHRY and CDR2 SYGVKD. Separately, the same data were catalogued under a study of T cells of mothers and their children. As that report states: Regardless of relatedness, pairs show thymic selection shaping TCR recombination output in a similar manner.

The sequenced sample was blood. The TCR was taken from a girl aged 2-10 years in good health. This sequence joins TRBV10-3 and TRBJ1-1; D ambiguous. The CDR3 region has the DNA TGTGCCATCAGTGAGTCCGCGTTGAACACTGAAGCTTTCTTT. This translates into CAISESALNTEAFF.